This is a list of T cell receptor beta chains from one sample in a study of early stage breast cancer tumors. Measured with immunoSEQ multiplex PCR; TCRdb has only the in-frame clones, and not every one. The sample shows 25,000 to 30,000 clones, 70% to 90% of them seen only once. Sequences were obtained from blood. These TCRs come from a person in their fifties with breast cancer. The CDR3 runs from the conserved cysteine through the conserved F or W. The D gene is left open where the match is weak. Not every row has a clone size; where given, it reads once, few, many or a size class.

CDR3 length	V gene	J gene	clone size	D gene	CDR3 DNA	CDR3 protein
15	TRBV5-4	TRBJ2-3	once	TRBD1	TGTGCCAGCAGCAAGAGACAGGGGGACACAGATACGCAGTATTTT	CASSKRQGDTDTQYF
16	TRBV19	TRBJ2-6	NA	TRBD1	TGTGCCAGTAGTAAAAGACAGGGTGGTGGGGCCAACGTCCTGACTTTC	CASSKRQGGGANVLTF
16	TRBV21-1	TRBJ2-4	NA	NA	TGTGCCAGCAGCAAAACCCCAACAGGGTTCAAAAACATTCAGTACTTC	CASSKTPTGFKNIQYF
16	TRBV4-2	TRBJ2-3	NA	NA	TGTGCCAGCAGCCAACCAAGCGCCGACTATTCAGATACGCAGTATTTT	CASSQPSADYSDTQYF
13	TRBV29-1	TRBJ2-1	NA	TRBD1	TGCAGCCTTGACAGGGCACCTGGAAATGAGCAGTTCTTC	CSLDRAPGNEQFF
13	TRBV11-2	TRBJ1-2	NA	NA	TGTGCCAGCAGCTTAGGCGGTAACTATGGCTACACCTTC	CASSLGGNYGYTF
15	TRBV6-5	TRBJ2-4	NA	NA	TGTGCCAGCAGCTCGCCCGGACTAGCCAAAAACATTCAGTACTTC	CASSSPGLAKNIQYF
15	TRBV4-2	TRBJ2-2	NA	NA	TGTGCCAGCAGCCAGCCATTGGGGGCGGCCGGGGAGCTGTTTTTT	CASSQPLGAAGELFF
13	TRBV6-1	TRBJ2-7	NA	TRBD1	TGTGCCAGCAGGCGGACAGGTATCTACGAGCAGTACTTC	CASRRTGIYEQYF
15	TRBV7-2	TRBJ2-3	NA	NA	TGTGCCAGCAGCAGCGGGACAGGTAGCACAGATACGCAGTATTTT	CASSSGTGSTDTQYF
20	TRBV15	TRBJ2-3	NA	TRBD2	TGTGCCACCAGCAGAGATTTGTTGGGCCTAGCGGGGGGCGAGGGTGATACGCAGTATTTT	CATSRDLLGLAGGEGDTQYF
16	TRBV5-5	TRBJ2-7	NA	TRBD2	TGTGCCAGCAGCTTATACACGGGACTAGCTTTCTACGAGCAGTACTTC	CASSLYTGLAFYEQYF
18	TRBV5-4	TRBJ2-2	NA	TRBD2	TGTGCCAGCAGCCCGGGACTAGCGGGAGAGCGGGACACCGGGGAGCTGTTTTTT	CASSPGLAGERDTGELFF
15	TRBV5-6	TRBJ2-1	few	NA	TGTGCCAGCAGCTTGGATGTCAGCTCCTACAATGAGCAGTTCTTC	CASSLDVSSYNEQFF
16	TRBV9	TRBJ2-2	NA	TRBD2	TGTGCCAGCAGCGTAGTGGTAGCGGGAGGGTCCGGGGAGCTGTTTTTT	CASSVVVAGGSGELFF
16	TRBV18	TRBJ2-1	NA	TRBD2	TGTGCCAGCTCATCTGGACTAGCGGGATGGTCCAATGAGCAGTTCTTC	CASSSGLAGWSNEQFF
15	TRBV29-1	TRBJ2-6	NA	TRBD1	TGCAGCGTCCGTAACAGGGGGGCTGGGGCCAACGTCCTGACTTTC	CSVRNRGAGANVLTF
16	TRBV6-1	TRBJ2-7	NA	NA	TGTGCCAGCAGTGAATCGTCAGGAGAGGGGTGGTACGAGCAGTACTTC	CASSESSGEGWYEQYF
13	TRBV15	TRBJ1-2	NA	NA	TGTGCCACCAGTGGGGGGACCTACTATGGCTACACCTTC	CATSGGTYYGYTF
14	TRBV14	TRBJ1-1	NA	NA	TGTGCCAGCAGCCAATTCAAAGGGATGGCTGAAGCTTTCTTT	CASSQFKGMAEAFF
16	TRBV7-3	TRBJ2-7	NA	NA	TGTGCCAGCAGCTTAACCCCCGGCGCTACGACCTACGAGCAGTACTTC	CASSLTPGATTYEQYF
14	TRBV9	TRBJ2-5	NA	NA	TGTGCCAGCAGCGTATATGGGGGGCGGGAGACCCAGTACTTC	CASSVYGGRETQYF
14	TRBV19	TRBJ2-5	NA	NA	TGTGCCAGTAGTTCCCCAGTTAGGGGAGAGACCCAGTACTTC	CASSSPVRGETQYF
14	TRBV5-1	TRBJ2-5	NA	NA	TGCGCCAGCAGCTTGGATGGGGGCGGCCAGACCCAGTACTTC	CASSLDGGGQTQYF
15	TRBV9	TRBJ1-4	NA	NA	TGTGCCAGCAGCGTAGGGGCAGGCTATAATGAAAAACTGTTTTTT	CASSVGAGYNEKLFF
16	TRBV11-2	TRBJ2-1	NA	TRBD2	TGTGCCAGCAGGCTCTCTAGCGGGGGGACGGGGCATGAGCAGTTCTTC	CASRLSSGGTGHEQFF
15	TRBV6-4	TRBJ2-2	NA	TRBD2	TGTGCCAGCAGTCCGGGACTAGCGAACACCGGGGAGCTGTTTTTT	CASSPGLANTGELFF
14	TRBV28	TRBJ1-5	NA	NA	TGTGCCAGCAGACCGGCGGGCGCTAATCAGCCCCAGCATTTT	CASRPAGANQPQHF
15	TRBV4-1	TRBJ2-3	NA	NA	TGCGCCAGCAGCCTAATGGTGGCACACACAGATACGCAGTATTTT	CASSLMVAHTDTQYF
14	TRBV4-1	TRBJ2-7	NA	NA	TGCGCCAGCAGCCAAGTCTCACGGCCCTACGAGCAGTACTTC	CASSQVSRPYEQYF
13	TRBV4-2	TRBJ1-6	NA	NA	TGTGCCAGCAGATCGACAGGTATTTCACCCCTCCACTTT	CASRSTGISPLHF
13	TRBV5-5	TRBJ2-1	NA	NA	TGTGCCAGCAGCTTGAGGCAGGTCAATGAGCAGTTCTTC	CASSLRQVNEQFF
14	TRBV27	TRBJ1-2	NA	TRBD1	TGTGCCAGCAGTTTATTGGGACAGGGAATCGACTACACCTTC	CASSLLGQGIDYTF
15	TRBV18	TRBJ1-1	NA	NA	TGTGCCAGCTCACGCCGACAGGTCGGGAACACTGAAGCTTTCTTT	CASSRRQVGNTEAFF
14	TRBV9	TRBJ2-7	NA	TRBD2	TGTGCCAGCAGCGCTCGCGGGGGGGTCTACGAGCAGTACTTC	CASSARGGVYEQYF
12	TRBV19	TRBJ2-7	NA	TRBD2	TGTGCCAGCCGGGGGGTTAGCGGGAGTACGTACTTC	CASRGVSGSTYF
11	TRBV10-1	TRBJ1-3	NA	NA	TGCGCCAGCAGTGAAGGAGGCACCATATATTTT	CASSEGGTIYF
15	TRBV5-1	TRBJ2-3	NA	NA	TGCGCCAGCAGCTTGGACAGGGTCGGCACAGATACGCAGTATTTT	CASSLDRVGTDTQYF
13	TRBV6-6	TRBJ1-2	NA	NA	TGTGCCAGCAGTTACAGGCAGAACTATGGCTACACCTTC	CASSYRQNYGYTF
9	TRBV7-3	TRBJ2-7	few	NA	TGTGCCAGCCCCGGCGAGCAGTACTTC	CASPGEQYF
14	TRBV9	TRBJ1-2	NA	NA	TGTGCCAGCAGCGTATGGGAGGGGAACTATGGCTACACCTTC	CASSVWEGNYGYTF
12	TRBV14	TRBJ1-3	NA	NA	TGTGCCAGCAGCCCCAGTGCAAACACCATATATTTT	CASSPSANTIYF
16	TRBV10-1	TRBJ2-3	NA	TRBD2	TGCGCCAGCAGTGATCGGCGCGGGGGGTCCACAGATACGCAGTATTTT	CASSDRRGGSTDTQYF